Listed here are 31 T cell receptor beta chains from one sample, sequenced in a study of neoadjuvant anti-PD-1 for oral cavity cancer (dated by TCRdb to about 2021). The time point label here, explained by the study, means: before neoadjuvant nivolumab. Library preparation used the immunoSEQ multiplex PCR assay. TCRdb obtained this table from immuneACCESS and retained in-frame rearrangements with V and J assigned. These tables miss some clones; where compared with another copy, unresolved V genes account for less than half of the shortfall, and the remainder is unexplained. The sample table holds about 80,000 clones, of which 70% to 85% were seen once. Clones ranked in the top ten supply about 3.1% of the sample. The material sequenced was PBMCs, taken before nivolumab (anti-PD-1) treatment. The receptors here all came from a person aged 35-79 years with oral cavity squamous cell carcinoma.

A single count supports this clone. The chain uses TRBV6-6 and TRBJ1-1, with D possibly TRBD1 on 5 matching bases. The CDR3 has 13 amino acids. The germline V and J ends were trimmed by 5 bases and 9 bases, with 16 bases remaining between them. CDR1 is MNHNY and CDR2 is SVGAGI in the germline V gene (reference sequence). For the CDR3, the DNA is TGTGCCAGCAGTGTCTCGGAACCGGGACAAGCTTTCTTT. Its translation: CASSVSEPGQAFF.

The rearrangement uses TRBV5-4 and TRBJ2-5; 9 bases agree with TRBD1. CDR1 and CDR2 from the germline V gene are SGHNT and YYREEE (reference sequence). This CDR3 spans 14 amino acids. V lost 5 bases to trimming and J lost 1 base; unmatched junction nucleotides: 3. CDR3: CASRLTGGQETQYF. CDR3 in DNA: TGTGCCAGCAGATTGACAGGGGGCCAAGAGACCCAGTACTTC. Looking up the rest from reference TRBV5-4 and TRBJ2-5 gives the full variable domain: ETGVTQSPTHLIKTRGQQVTLRCSSQSGHNTVSWYQQALGQGPQFIFQYYREEENGRGNFPPRFSGLQFPNYSSELNVNALELDDSALYLCASRLTGGQETQYFGPGTRLLVL.

This clone was recorded once. The chain recombines TRBV13 with TRBJ2-7; TRBD1 matches at 8 bases. This CDR3 is 15 amino acids long. Germline V gives CDR1 PRHDT, CDR2 FYEKMQ (reference sequence). J was trimmed by 7 bases and V by 5 bases; bases with no gene match: 13. The CDR3 protein is CASSPRQGTLVEQYF. The CDR3 DNA reads as TGTGCCAGCAGCCCCCGACAGGGGACCCTAGTGGAGCAGTACTTC.

This clone was observed a handful of times. V and J are TRBV9 and TRBJ1-2, with D unresolved. Between the trimmed V and J ends, which lost 0 bases and 7 bases, there was a span of 13 bases. The CDR3 is made up of 14 amino acids. Per germline, CDR1 SGDLS and CDR2 YYNGEE. In DNA form, the CDR3 reads TGTGCCAGCAGCGTAGGATCGGGTAAAGCTGGCTACACCTTC. Protein sequence: CASSVGSGKAGYTF. Full variable domain (remainder filled in from reference TRBV9 and TRBJ1-2): DSGVTQTPKHLITATGQRVTLRCSPRSGDLSVYWYQQSLDQGLQFLIQYYNGEERAKGNILERFSAQQFPDLHSELNLSSLELGDSALYFCASSVGSGKAGYTFGSGTRLTVV.

J is TRBJ1-1 and V is TRBV5-1; no reliable D call. Deletions cut 2 bases from V and 6 bases from J, with 11 bases between. In germline, CDR1 is SGHRS, CDR2 YFSETQ. This CDR3 comprises 13 residues. The DNA of the CDR3 is TGCGCCAGCAGCTTTAGTACCGGATCTGAAGCTTTCTTT. Its translation is CASSFSTGSEAFF.

CDR3 amino acids: CASIRATQETQYF. Written as DNA, the CDR3 is TGTGCCAGCATCCGGGCGACCCAAGAGACCCAGTACTTC. V usage is TRBV27 and J usage is TRBJ2-5; D is undetermined. The CDR3 length is 13 residues. V shed 7 bases and J shed 1 base, with 10 bases lying between them. The germline gives CDR1 MNHEY, CDR2 SMNVEV (reference sequence).

The rearrangement links TRBV6-5 to TRBJ2-1, with D possibly being TRBD1 or TRBD2 (5 bases each). The CDR3 consists of 12 residues. The germline CDR1 and CDR2 sequences are MNHEY and SVGAGI. Deletions cut 6 bases from V and 11 bases from J, with 14 bases between. CDR3: CASSRDRDKQFF. CDR3 bases: TGTGCCAGCAGCCGGGACCGAGACAAGCAGTTCTTC.

This chain joins TRBV30 and TRBJ2-2; 10 nucleotides align to TRBD2. This CDR3 is built from 16 residues. The J segment lost 4 bases and the V segment lost 3 bases, leaving 8 bases of the junction unmatched. Per germline, CDR1 GTSNPN and CDR2 SVGIG (reference sequence). The CDR3 DNA follows: TGTGCCTGGAGGCCCGGAGCGGGAGGGACCACCGGGGAGCTGTTTTTT. Translation gives CAWRPGAGGTTGELFF.

The chain is built from TRBV19 and TRBJ2-1; 10 nucleotides agree with TRBD2. Trimming took 6 bases from V and 4 from J; bases not matched to a gene: 3. Germline V gene lookup returns CDR1 LNHDA and CDR2 SQIVND (reference sequence). CDR3 length equals 14 residues. Here the CDR3 DNA reads TGTGCCAGTAGCACACTAGCGGGGTACAATGAGCAGTTCTTC. It translates to CASSTLAGYNEQFF.

The chain couples TRBV4-2 to TRBJ2-7; 8 nucleotides match TRBD1. The CDR3 runs to 17 residues. J was trimmed by 0 bases and V by 0 bases; bases with no gene match: 7. In germline, CDR1 is LGHNA, CDR2 YNFKEQ. CDR3 residues: CASSQDQGQGDSYEQYF. In DNA, the CDR3 is TGTGCCAGCAGCCAAGATCAAGGACAGGGCGACTCCTACGAGCAGTACTTC.

V is TRBV25-1 and J is TRBJ2-7; 10 bases match TRBD2. The V gene's germline CDR1 is MGHDK and CDR2 SYGVNS. Trimming took 5 bases from V and 0 from J; bases not matched to a gene: 7. This CDR3 has 16 amino acids. CDR3 sequence reads: CASSSTSGPSSYEQYF. Here the CDR3 DNA reads TGTGCCAGCAGTTCGACTAGCGGGCCTAGCTCCTACGAGCAGTACTTC.

This chain connects TRBV12-1 to TRBJ1-1; the table names TRBD1, a call not compared with the DNA. TRBV12-1 has pseudogene status. The CDR3 contains 16 residues. The CDR3 sequence: CASSTPGGPDDTEAFF. The CDR3 DNA reads as TGTGCCAGCAGCACCCCAGGGGGGCCCGACGACACTGAAGCTTTCTTT.

The CDR3 sequence: CASSLGGRDEQFF. CDR3 coding DNA: TGTGCCAGCAGCTTAGGGGGTAGGGATGAGCAGTTCTTC. The chain couples TRBV11-2 to TRBJ2-1; the D is unclear. This CDR3 is 13 amino acids long. CDR1 and CDR2 from the germline V gene are SGHAT and FQNNGV. V lost 1 base and J 8 bases, leaving 9 bases between the germline ends. The variable domain in full, completed from reference TRBV11-2 and TRBJ2-1, reads EAGVAQSPRYKIIEKRQSVAFWCNPISGHATLYWYQQILGQGPKLLIQFQNNGVVDDSQLPKDRFSAERLKGVDSTLKIQPAKLEDSAVYLCASSLGGRDEQFFGPGTRLTVL.

V gene TRBV30 combines with J gene TRBJ1-1, with TRBD1 identical over 7 bases. Germline values: CDR1 GTSNPN, CDR2 SVGIG (reference sequence). With V trimmed by 6 bases and J by 6 bases, 7 bases remained unmatched. The CDR3 covers 12 residues. For the CDR3, the DNA is TGTGCCTGTAACAGGGGCGCCTCTGAAGCTTTCTTT. Amino acid sequence: CACNRGASEAFF.

This clone was counted a single time. V and J are TRBV13 and TRBJ2-7; weak D call: TRBD2 (6 bases). V lost 2 bases and J 12 bases, leaving 11 bases between the germline ends. The CDR3 is 11 amino acids. The germline CDR1 and CDR2 sequences are PRHDT and FYEKMQ (reference sequence). As DNA, the CDR3 is TGTGCCAGCAGCTTACTGGGGGGAGTGTACTTC. Translating gives CASSLLGGVYF.

The chain couples TRBV6-1 to TRBJ1-1; TRBD1 is a possible D gene (5 bases). V dropped 7 bases and J dropped 1 base, with 13 bases sitting between them. Germline-derived CDR1 and CDR2 are MNHNS and SASEGT. CDR3 length: 14 residues. The CDR3 loop is CASIGVGGNTEAFF. The CDR3 DNA follows: TGTGCCAGCATAGGGGTAGGAGGGAACACTGAAGCTTTCTTT.

This chain uses TRBV20-1 with TRBJ2-3; D call uncertain. The CDR3 spans 11 residues. The V gene lost 3 bases and the J gene lost 8 bases, with 9 bases spanning the gap. Germline CDR1 DFQATT, CDR2 SNEGSKA (reference sequence). The CDR3 DNA reads TGCAGTGCTAGCGGCCCCAGTACGCAGTATTTT. It translates to CSASGPSTQYF.

J is TRBJ2-2 and V is TRBV6-4, with D perhaps matching TRBD2 (5 bases). Deletions cut 2 bases from V and 4 bases from J, with 8 bases between. Germline V gene data show CDR1 as MRHNA and CDR2 as SNTAGT. The CDR3 is 14 residues long. The CDR3 loop reads CASSDEAGTGELFF. Written as DNA, the CDR3 is TGTGCCAGCAGTGACGAGGCGGGCACCGGGGAGCTGTTTTTT.

The chain joins TRBV7-8 to TRBJ2-2; no clear D gene. Trimming removed 0 bases at V and 7 bases at J, with 12 bases between. Germline V gives CDR1 SGHVS, CDR2 FQNEAQ. The CDR3 totals 15 residues. Here the CDR3 reads CASSLAGNVVGELFF. For the CDR3, the DNA is TGTGCCAGCAGCTTAGCGGGCAATGTTGTCGGGGAGCTGTTTTTT.

The chain uses TRBV28 and TRBJ1-1; 7 nucleotides line up with TRBD1. The J segment lost 1 base and the V segment lost 6 bases, leaving 8 bases of the junction unmatched. This CDR3 has 15 amino acids. The germline V gene encodes CDR1 MDHEN and CDR2 SYDVKM. CDR3 coding DNA: TGTGCCAGCAGGAACTACCGGGACAGGAACACTGAAGCTTTCTTT. This translates into CASRNYRDRNTEAFF.

This chain joins TRBV5-1 and TRBJ1-3, with D maybe TRBD1 (5 bases). The V end was cut by 4 bases, the J end by 0 bases, with 11 bases between. Germline V lookup: CDR1 SGHRS, CDR2 YFSETQ. The CDR3 consists of 15 residues. The CDR3 loop is CASSTDSYSGNTIYF. In DNA, the CDR3 is TGCGCCAGCAGCACCGACAGTTACTCTGGAAACACCATATATTTT.

The chain employs TRBV2 and TRBJ2-3; D possibly corresponds to TRBD1 (5 bases). The CDR3 is 15 residues long. Per germline, CDR1 SNHLY and CDR2 FYNNEI. V lost 4 bases and J 5 bases, leaving 16 bases between the germline ends. The chain's CDR3 is CASSAFGAFQDTQYF. Written as DNA, the CDR3 is TGTGCCAGCAGTGCCTTTGGGGCCTTCCAAGATACGCAGTATTTT.

The chain joins TRBV10-3 to TRBJ1-3; the D gene is possibly TRBD1 (5 bases). The CDR3 runs to 16 residues. Trimming removed 2 bases from V and 3 bases from J, with 14 bases in between. Germline V gene data show CDR1 as ENHRY and CDR2 as SYGVKD. This CDR3 reads CAISELAGMSGNTIYF. In DNA, the CDR3 is TGTGCCATCAGTGAGCTGGCAGGGATGAGTGGAAACACCATATATTTT.

The chain couples TRBV30 to TRBJ1-1; D remains ambiguous. CDR3 length: 12 residues. Germline CDR1 GTSNPN, CDR2 SVGIG (reference sequence). V dropped 0 bases and J dropped 6 bases, with 8 bases sitting between them. The CDR3 loop is CAWSVQLAEAFF. Written as DNA, the CDR3 is TGTGCCTGGAGTGTACAATTGGCTGAAGCTTTCTTT.

The CDR3 DNA sequence: TGTGCCAGCAGTGAAGCGCAACCGGCGGGCGGAAACACCATATATTTT. Its protein is CASSEAQPAGGNTIYF. The chain employs TRBV6-1 and TRBJ1-3; D is undetermined. The CDR3 runs 16 residues. The V end was cut by 0 bases, the J end by 4 bases, with 13 bases between. Germline V CDR1 and CDR2: MNHNS, SASEGT.

The chain uses TRBV2 and TRBJ2-2, with D perhaps TRBD1 (5 bases). This CDR3 has 13 residues. Germline assignment: CDR1 SNHLY and CDR2 FYNNEI. V shed 5 bases and J shed 6 bases, with 10 bases lying between them. DNA for the CDR3: TGTGCCAGCAGTCATCCAGGGCCCGGGGAGCTGTTTTTT. Protein sequence: CASSHPGPGELFF.

This clone came up once. The chain couples TRBV5-1 to TRBJ1-1; TRBD1 matches at 8 bases. Germline-derived CDR1 and CDR2 are SGHRS and YFSETQ. Losses at the gene ends were 2 bases for V and 3 bases for J; bases not matched to a gene: 3. CDR3 length equals 14 residues. This CDR3 reads CASSFGQGYTEAFF. CDR3 in DNA: TGCGCCAGCAGCTTTGGACAGGGTTACACTGAAGCTTTCTTT.

This chain links TRBV6-1 with TRBJ2-7; no definite D call. The V gene's germline CDR1 is MNHNS and CDR2 SASEGT. V was clipped by 1 base and J by 0 bases, with 7 bases between them. The CDR3 is 14 residues long. CDR3 protein: CASSEGPSSYEQYF. The CDR3 coding sequence is TGTGCCAGCAGTGAAGGACCTAGCTCCTACGAGCAGTACTTC.

This clone was seen a handful of times. The chain couples TRBV19 to TRBJ1-2; D not certain. From germline, CDR1 is LNHDA and CDR2 SQIVND (reference sequence). V was shortened by 7 bases and J by 8 bases, with 14 bases between the two germline ends. This CDR3 comprises 12 residues. For the CDR3, the DNA is TGTGCCAGTATCGCAGGCCAAGGCGGCTACACCTTC. Residues: CASIAGQGGYTF. Full variable domain (missing parts from reference TRBV19 and TRBJ1-2): DGGITQSPKYLFRKEGQNVTLSCEQNLNHDAMYWYRQDPGQGLRLIYYSQIVNDFQKGDIAEGYSVSREKKESFPLTVTSAQKNPTAFYLCASIAGQGGYTFGSGTRLTVV.

This chain connects TRBV9 to TRBJ2-7, with TRBD1 matching over 7 bases. V lost 4 bases to trimming and J lost 4 bases; unmatched junction nucleotides: 11. CDR3 size: 15 residues. From germline, CDR1 is SGDLS and CDR2 YYNGEE. CDR3 bases: TGTGCCAGCAGCCCAAGAGCTGGGACAGCATACGAGCAGTACTTC. Protein sequence: CASSPRAGTAYEQYF. Complete variable domain (other parts from reference TRBV9 and TRBJ2-7): DSGVTQTPKHLITATGQRVTLRCSPRSGDLSVYWYQQSLDQGLQFLIQYYNGEERAKGNILERFSAQQFPDLHSELNLSSLELGDSALYFCASSPRAGTAYEQYFGPGTRLTVT.

The chain couples TRBV6-6 to TRBJ1-5; tentative D call: TRBD1 (6 bases). V gave up 7 bases and J gave up 1 base, with 11 bases separating them. CDR3 length: 14 residues. CDR1 and CDR2 from the germline V gene are MNHNY and SVGAGI (reference sequence). The CDR3: CASTDRISNQPQHF. DNA of the CDR3: TGTGCCAGCACCGACAGGATCAGCAATCAGCCCCAGCATTTT.